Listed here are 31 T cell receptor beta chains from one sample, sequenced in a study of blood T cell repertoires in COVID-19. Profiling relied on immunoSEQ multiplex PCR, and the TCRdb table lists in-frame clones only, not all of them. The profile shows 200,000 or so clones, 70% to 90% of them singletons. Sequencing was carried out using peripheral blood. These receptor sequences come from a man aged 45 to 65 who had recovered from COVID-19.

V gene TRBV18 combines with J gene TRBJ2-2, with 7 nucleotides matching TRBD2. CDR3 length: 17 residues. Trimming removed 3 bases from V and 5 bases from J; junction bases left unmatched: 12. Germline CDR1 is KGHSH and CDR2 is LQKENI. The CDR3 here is CASSPVGGSAQTGELFF. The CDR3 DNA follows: TGTGCCAGCTCACCGGTCGGCGGGAGTGCCCAAACCGGGGAGCTGTTTTTT.

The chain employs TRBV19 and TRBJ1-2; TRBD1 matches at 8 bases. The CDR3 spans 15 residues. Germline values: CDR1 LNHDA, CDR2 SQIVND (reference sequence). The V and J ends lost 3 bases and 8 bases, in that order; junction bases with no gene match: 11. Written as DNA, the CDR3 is TGTGCCAGTAGTATTAGTTTTGGGACAGGTGAAGGCTACACCTTC. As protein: CASSISFGTGEGYTF.

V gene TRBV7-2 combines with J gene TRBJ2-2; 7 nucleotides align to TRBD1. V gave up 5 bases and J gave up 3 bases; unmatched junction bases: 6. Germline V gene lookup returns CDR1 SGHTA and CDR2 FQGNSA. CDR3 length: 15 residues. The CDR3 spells CASSLGGQHTGELFF. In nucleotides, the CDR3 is TGTGCCAGCAGCCTAGGGGGACAGCACACCGGGGAGCTGTTTTTT.

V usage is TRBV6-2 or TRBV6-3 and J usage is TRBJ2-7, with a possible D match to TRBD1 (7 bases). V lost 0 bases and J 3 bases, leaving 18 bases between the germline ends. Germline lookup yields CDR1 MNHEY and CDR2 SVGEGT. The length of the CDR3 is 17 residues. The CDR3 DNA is TGTGCCAGCAGTTACTCTGTCAGGGGGGACACCCGCTACGAGCAGTACTTC. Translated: CASSYSVRGDTRYEQYF.

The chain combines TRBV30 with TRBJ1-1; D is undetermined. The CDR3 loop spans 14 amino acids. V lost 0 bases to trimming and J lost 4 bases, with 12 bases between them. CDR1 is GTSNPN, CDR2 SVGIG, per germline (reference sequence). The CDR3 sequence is CAWSVYHGSTEAFF. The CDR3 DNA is TGTGCCTGGAGTGTATATCACGGGTCCACTGAAGCTTTCTTT.

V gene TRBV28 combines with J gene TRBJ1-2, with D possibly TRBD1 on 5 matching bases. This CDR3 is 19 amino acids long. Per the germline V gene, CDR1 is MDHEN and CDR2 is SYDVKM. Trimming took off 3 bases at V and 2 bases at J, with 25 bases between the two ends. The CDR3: CASSFVVGGGGSYNYGYTF. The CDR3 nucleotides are TGTGCCAGCAGTTTCGTGGTGGGGGGAGGAGGGAGTTACAACTATGGCTACACCTTC.

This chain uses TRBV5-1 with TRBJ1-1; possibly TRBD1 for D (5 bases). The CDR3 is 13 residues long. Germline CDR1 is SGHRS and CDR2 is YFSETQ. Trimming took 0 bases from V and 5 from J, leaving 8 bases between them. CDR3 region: CASSLGAGTEAFF. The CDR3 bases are TGCGCCAGCAGCTTGGGGGCAGGGACTGAAGCTTTCTTT.

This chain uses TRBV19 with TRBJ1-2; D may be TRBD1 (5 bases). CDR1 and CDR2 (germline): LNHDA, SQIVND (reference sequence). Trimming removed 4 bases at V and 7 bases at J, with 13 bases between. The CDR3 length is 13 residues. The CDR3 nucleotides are TGTGCCAGTAGTACCACCGGTAGGGGTGGCTACACCTTC. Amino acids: CASSTTGRGGYTF.

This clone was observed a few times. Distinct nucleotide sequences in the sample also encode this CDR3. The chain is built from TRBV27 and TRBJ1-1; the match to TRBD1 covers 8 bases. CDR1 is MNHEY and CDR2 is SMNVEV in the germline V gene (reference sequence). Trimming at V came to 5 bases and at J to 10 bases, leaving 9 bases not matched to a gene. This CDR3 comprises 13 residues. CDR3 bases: TGTGCCAGCAGTCTAGGACAGGGAAGTGGAGCTTTCTTT. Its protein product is CASSLGQGSGAFF.

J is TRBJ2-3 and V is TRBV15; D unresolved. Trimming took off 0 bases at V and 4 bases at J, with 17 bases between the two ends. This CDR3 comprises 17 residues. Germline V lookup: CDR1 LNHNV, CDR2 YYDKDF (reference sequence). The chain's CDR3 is CATSRDFSVERSDTQYF. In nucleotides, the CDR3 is TGTGCCACCAGCAGAGATTTTAGTGTCGAGCGTTCAGATACGCAGTATTTT.

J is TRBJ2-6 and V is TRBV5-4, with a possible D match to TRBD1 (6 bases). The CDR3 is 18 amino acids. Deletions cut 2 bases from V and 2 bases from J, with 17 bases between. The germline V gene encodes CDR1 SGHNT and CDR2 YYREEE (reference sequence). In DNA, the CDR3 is TGTGCCAGCAGCTTAAACAGGGCGCACGACCCTGGGGCCAACGTCCTGACTTTC. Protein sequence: CASSLNRAHDPGANVLTF.

The CDR3 nucleotides are TGCAGCGTTGAAAGGGGCGCTACCAGCATGAACACTGAAGCTTTCTTT. Encoded protein: CSVERGATSMNTEAFF. This chain connects TRBV29-1 to TRBJ1-1, with D possibly being TRBD1 (5 bases). Trimming took off 2 bases at V and 0 bases at J, with 16 bases between the two ends. Germline V CDR1 and CDR2: SQVTM, ANQGSEA. The CDR3 is made up of 16 amino acids.

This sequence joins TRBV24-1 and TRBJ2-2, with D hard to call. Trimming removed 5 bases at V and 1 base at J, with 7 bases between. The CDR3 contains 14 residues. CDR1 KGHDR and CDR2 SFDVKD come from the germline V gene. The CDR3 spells CATSVTRNTGELFF. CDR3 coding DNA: TGTGCCACCAGTGTCACAAGGAACACCGGGGAGCTGTTTTTT.

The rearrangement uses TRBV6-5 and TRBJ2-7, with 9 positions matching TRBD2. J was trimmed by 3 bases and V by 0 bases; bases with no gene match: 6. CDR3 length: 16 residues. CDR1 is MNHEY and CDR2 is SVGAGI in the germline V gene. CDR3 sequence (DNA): TGTGCCAGCAGTTACTCGCAACTAGCGGGCCACTACGAGCAGTACTTC. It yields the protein CASSYSQLAGHYEQYF.

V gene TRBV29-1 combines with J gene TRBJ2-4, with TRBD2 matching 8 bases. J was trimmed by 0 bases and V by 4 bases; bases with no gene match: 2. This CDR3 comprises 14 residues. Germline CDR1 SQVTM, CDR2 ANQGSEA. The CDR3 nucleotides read TGCAGCGTTGCCCTAGCGGGAGCCAAAAACATTCAGTACTTC. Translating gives CSVALAGAKNIQYF.

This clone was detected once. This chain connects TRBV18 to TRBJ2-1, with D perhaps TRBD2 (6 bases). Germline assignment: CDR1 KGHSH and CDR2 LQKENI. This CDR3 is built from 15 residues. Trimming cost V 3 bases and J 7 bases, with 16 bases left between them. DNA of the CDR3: TGTGCCAGCTCACCCAGGCGGGAAGGCCGTAATGAGCAGTTCTTC. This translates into CASSPRREGRNEQFF.

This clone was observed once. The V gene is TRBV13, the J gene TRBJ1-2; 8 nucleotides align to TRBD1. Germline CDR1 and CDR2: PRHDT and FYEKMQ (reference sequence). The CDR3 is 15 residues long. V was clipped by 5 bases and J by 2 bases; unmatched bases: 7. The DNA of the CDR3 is TGTGCCAGCAGCGCGCGGACAGGGCTAAACTATGGCTACACCTTC. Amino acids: CASSARTGLNYGYTF.

CDR3 sequence (DNA): TGTGCCAGCAGTCCCACAGATAAATCTGGGGCCAACGTCCTGACTTTC. Translated, it gives CASSPTDKSGANVLTF. This chain joins TRBV28 and TRBJ2-6, with D unresolved. This CDR3 spans 16 amino acids. V lost 5 bases, J lost 1 base, and 12 bases lay in between. Germline values: CDR1 MDHEN, CDR2 SYDVKM.

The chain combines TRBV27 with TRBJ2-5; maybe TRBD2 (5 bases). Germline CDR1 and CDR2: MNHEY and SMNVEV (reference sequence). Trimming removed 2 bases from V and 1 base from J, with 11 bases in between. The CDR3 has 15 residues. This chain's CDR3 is CASSLGRVAQETQYF. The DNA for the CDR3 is TGTGCCAGCAGTTTAGGGCGGGTCGCCCAAGAGACCCAGTACTTC.

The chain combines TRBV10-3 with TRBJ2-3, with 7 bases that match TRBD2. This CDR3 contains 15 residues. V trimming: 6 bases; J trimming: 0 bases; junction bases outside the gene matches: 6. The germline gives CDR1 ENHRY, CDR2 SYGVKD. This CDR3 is CAISELARSTDTQYF. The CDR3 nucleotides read TGTGCCATCAGCGAACTAGCGCGGAGCACAGATACGCAGTATTTT.

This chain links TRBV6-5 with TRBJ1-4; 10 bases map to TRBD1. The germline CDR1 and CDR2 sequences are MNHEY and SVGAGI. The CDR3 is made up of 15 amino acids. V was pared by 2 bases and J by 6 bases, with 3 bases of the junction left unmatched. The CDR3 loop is CASSYLGQGHEKLFF. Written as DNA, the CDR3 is TGTGCCAGCAGTTACCTGGGACAGGGGCATGAAAAACTGTTTTTT.

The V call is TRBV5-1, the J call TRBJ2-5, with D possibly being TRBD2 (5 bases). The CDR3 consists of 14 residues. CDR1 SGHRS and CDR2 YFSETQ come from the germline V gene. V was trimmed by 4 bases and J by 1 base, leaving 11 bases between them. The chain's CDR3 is CASSGGRTQETQYF. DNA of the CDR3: TGCGCCAGCAGCGGCGGGCGCACCCAAGAGACCCAGTACTTC.

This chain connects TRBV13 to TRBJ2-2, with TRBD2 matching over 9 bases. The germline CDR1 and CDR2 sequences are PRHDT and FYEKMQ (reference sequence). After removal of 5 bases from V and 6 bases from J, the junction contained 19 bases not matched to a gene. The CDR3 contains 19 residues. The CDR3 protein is CASSMREGGYSGSPGELFF. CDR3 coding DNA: TGTGCCAGCAGCATGAGGGAGGGCGGTTATAGCGGGAGTCCCGGGGAGCTGTTTTTT.

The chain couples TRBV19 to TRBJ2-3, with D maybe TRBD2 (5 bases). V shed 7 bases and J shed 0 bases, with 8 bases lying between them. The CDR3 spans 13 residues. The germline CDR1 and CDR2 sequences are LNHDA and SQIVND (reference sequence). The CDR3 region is CASNEGSTDTQYF. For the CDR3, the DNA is TGTGCCAGTAATGAGGGTAGCACAGATACGCAGTATTTT.

The CDR3 DNA is TGTGCCAGCAGCCCGCATCCCGGGACAGGGGCTAGGAGCACTGAAGCTTTCTTT. Amino acids: CASSPHPGTGARSTEAFF. V usage is TRBV7-6 and J usage is TRBJ1-1, with TRBD1 matching 10 bases. Losses at the gene ends were 5 bases for V and 4 bases for J; bases not matched to a gene: 16. The CDR3 totals 18 residues. Germline V gene lookup returns CDR1 SGHVS and CDR2 FNYEAQ.

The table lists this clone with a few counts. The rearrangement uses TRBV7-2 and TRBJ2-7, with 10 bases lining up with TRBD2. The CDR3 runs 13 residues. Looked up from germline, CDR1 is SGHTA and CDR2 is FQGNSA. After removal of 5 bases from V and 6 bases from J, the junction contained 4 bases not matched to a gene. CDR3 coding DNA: TGTGCCAGCAGCCATAGACTAGCGGGCGAGCAGTACTTC. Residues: CASSHRLAGEQYF.

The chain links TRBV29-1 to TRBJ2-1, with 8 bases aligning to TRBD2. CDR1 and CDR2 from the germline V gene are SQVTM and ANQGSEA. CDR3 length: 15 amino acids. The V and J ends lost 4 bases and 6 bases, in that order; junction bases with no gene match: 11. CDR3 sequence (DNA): TGCAGCGTTGCTCGGGCGGGGGGATTGGGCAATGAGCAGTTCTTC. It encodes CSVARAGGLGNEQFF.

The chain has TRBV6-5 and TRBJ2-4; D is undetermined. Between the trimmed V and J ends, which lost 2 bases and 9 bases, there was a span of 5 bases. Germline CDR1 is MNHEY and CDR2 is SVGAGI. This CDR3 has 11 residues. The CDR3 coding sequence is TGTGCCAGCAGTTACCTCGGCATTCAGTACTTC. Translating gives CASSYLGIQYF.

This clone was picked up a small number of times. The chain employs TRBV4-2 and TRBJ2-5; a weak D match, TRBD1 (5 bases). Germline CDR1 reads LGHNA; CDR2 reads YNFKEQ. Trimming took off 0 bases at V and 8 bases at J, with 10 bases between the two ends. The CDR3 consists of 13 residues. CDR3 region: CASSQDLQETQYF. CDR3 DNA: TGTGCCAGCAGCCAAGATTTACAGGAAACCCAGTACTTC.

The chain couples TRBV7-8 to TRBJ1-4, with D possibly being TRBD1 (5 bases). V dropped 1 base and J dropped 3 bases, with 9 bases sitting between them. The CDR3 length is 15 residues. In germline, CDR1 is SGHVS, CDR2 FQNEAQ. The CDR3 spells CASSLGGRSNEKLFF. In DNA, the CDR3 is TGTGCCAGCAGCTTAGGGGGCAGATCTAATGAAAAACTGTTTTTT.

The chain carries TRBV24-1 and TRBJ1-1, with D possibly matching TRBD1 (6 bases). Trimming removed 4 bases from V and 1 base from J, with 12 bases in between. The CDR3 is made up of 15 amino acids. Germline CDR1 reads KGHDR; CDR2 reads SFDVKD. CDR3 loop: CATSDPGTPNTEAFF. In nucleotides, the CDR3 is TGTGCCACCAGTGACCCAGGGACACCGAACACTGAAGCTTTCTTT.